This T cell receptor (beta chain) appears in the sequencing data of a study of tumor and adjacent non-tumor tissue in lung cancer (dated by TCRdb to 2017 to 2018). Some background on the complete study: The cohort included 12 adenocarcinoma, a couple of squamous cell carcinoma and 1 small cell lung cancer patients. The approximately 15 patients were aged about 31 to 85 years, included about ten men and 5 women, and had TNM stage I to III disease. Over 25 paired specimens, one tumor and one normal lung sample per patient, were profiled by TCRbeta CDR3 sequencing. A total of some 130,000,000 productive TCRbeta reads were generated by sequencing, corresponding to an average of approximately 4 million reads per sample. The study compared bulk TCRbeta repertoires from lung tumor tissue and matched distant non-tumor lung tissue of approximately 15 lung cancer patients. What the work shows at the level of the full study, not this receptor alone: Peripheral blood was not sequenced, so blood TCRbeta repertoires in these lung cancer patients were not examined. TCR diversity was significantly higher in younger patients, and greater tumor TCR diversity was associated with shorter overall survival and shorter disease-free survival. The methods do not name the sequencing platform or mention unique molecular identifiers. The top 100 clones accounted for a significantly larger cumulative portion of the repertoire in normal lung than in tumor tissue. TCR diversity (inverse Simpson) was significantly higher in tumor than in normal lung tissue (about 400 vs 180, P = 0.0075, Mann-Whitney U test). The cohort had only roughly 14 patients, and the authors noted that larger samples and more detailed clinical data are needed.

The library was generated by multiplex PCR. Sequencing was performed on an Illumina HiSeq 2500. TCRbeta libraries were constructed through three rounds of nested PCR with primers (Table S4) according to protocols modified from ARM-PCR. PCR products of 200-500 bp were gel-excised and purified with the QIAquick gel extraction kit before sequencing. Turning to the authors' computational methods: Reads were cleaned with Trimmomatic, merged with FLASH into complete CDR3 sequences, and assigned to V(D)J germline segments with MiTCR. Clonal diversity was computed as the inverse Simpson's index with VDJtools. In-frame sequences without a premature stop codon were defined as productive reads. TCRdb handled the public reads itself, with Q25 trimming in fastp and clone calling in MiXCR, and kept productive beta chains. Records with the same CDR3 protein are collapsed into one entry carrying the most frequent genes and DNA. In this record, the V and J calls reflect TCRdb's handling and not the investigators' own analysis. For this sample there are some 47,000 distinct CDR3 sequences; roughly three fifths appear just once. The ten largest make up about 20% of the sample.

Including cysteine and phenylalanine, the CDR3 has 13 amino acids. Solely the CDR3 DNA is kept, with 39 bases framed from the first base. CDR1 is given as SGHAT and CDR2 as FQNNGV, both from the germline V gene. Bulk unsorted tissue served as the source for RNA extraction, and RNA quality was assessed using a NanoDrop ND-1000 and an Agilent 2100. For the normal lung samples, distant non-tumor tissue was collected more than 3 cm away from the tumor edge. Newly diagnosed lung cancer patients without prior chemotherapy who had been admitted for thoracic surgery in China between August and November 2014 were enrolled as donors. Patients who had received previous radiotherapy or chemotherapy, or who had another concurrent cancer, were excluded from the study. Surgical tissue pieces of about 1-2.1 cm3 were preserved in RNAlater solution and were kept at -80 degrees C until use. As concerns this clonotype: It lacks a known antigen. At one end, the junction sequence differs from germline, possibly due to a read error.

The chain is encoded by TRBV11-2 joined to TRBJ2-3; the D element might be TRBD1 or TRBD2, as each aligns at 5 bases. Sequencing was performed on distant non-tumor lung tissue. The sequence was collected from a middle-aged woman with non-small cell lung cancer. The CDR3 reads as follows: CTSNSQGVDTQYF. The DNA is TGTACCAGCAACTCTCAGGGAGTAGATACGCAGTATTTT. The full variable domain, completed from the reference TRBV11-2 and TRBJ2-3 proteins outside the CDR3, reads EAGVAQSPRYKIIEKRQSVAFWCNPISGHATLYWYQQILGQGPKLLIQFQNNGVVDDSQLPKDRFSAERLKGVDSTLKIQPAKLEDSAVYLCTSNSQGVDTQYFGPGTRLTVL.